This T cell receptor beta chain was identified during a study of blood T cell repertoires in COVID-19. Data came from immunoSEQ multiplex PCR; TCRdb stores just in-frame clones and leaves some out. The sample has about 270,000 clones, 81% seen once. The sequencing sample was made of peripheral blood. This TCR came from a woman aged 60-75 years with active or convalescent COVID-19.

The CDR3 loop reads CASSLEGHSLTEAFF. The DNA for the CDR3 is TGTGCCAGCAGCTTGGAAGGACACTCCCTCACTGAAGCTTTCTTT. The V gene is TRBV5-5, the J gene TRBJ1-1; D might be TRBD1 (5 bases). The CDR3 totals 15 residues. Germline CDR1 is SGHKS and CDR2 is YYEKEE (reference sequence). V shed 0 bases and J shed 4 bases, with 13 bases lying between them.